Presented here are 18 T cell receptor beta chains from one specimen sequenced in a study of T cell responses to AZD1222 COVID-19 vaccine. Here immunoSEQ multiplex PCR was the method, and the copy in TCRdb shows in-frame clones only, minus some. The sample holds roughly 28,000 clones, 93% seen once. The sequences come from peripheral blood, collected on day 0 of AZD1222 vaccination. Every receptor here comes from an adult in good health.

The table lists this clone with a count of one. The chain couples TRBV28 to TRBJ1-6; perhaps TRBD1 as D (5 bases). Per the germline V gene, CDR1 is MDHEN and CDR2 is SYDVKM. Trimming left V 5 bases short and J 5 bases short, with 19 bases between. This CDR3 is 17 amino acids long. CDR3 amino acids: CASSPAGVGMNNSPLHF. As DNA, the CDR3 is TGTGCCAGCAGTCCCGCGGGGGTGGGTATGAATAATTCACCCCTCCACTTT.

The V and J genes are TRBV6-5 and TRBJ1-2, with TRBD1 matching over 9 bases. CDR1 and CDR2 from the germline V gene are MNHEY and SVGAGI. The trim removed 5 bases at V and 4 bases at J, leaving 5 bases unmatched. This CDR3 is built from 14 residues. The DNA of the CDR3 is TGTGCCAGCAGTCCCGGGACAGGGTTCTATGGCTACACCTTC. It encodes CASSPGTGFYGYTF.

The chain links TRBV19 to TRBJ2-1, with D perhaps matching TRBD2 (5 bases). V shed 1 base and J shed 0 bases, with 10 bases lying between them. Germline V CDR1 and CDR2: LNHDA, SQIVND (reference sequence). The CDR3 spans 16 residues. The DNA for the CDR3 is TGTGCCAGTAGTATAGGGACGGGATCCTCCTACAATGAGCAGTTCTTC. Translation gives CASSIGTGSSYNEQFF.

The V gene is TRBV4-1, the J gene TRBJ1-2, with a tentative D call TRBD1 (6 bases). CDR1 MGHRA and CDR2 YSYEKL come from the germline V gene. The V end was cut by 0 bases, the J end by 4 bases, with 12 bases between. CDR3 size: 15 residues. The CDR3 DNA sequence: TGCGCCAGCAGCCAAGAACCTCAGGGGAGCTATGGCTACACCTTC. It yields the protein CASSQEPQGSYGYTF.

V and J are TRBV11-2 and TRBJ1-3, with D hard to call. Germline V gives CDR1 SGHAT, CDR2 FQNNGV. The CDR3 is 16 amino acids. V gave up 5 bases and J gave up 2 bases, with 16 bases separating them. The CDR3: CASSTERRRTGNTIYF. The CDR3 region has the DNA TGTGCCAGCAGCACAGAGAGGAGGAGGACTGGAAACACCATATATTTT.

V is TRBV18 and J is TRBJ2-5; weak D call: TRBD2 (6 bases). Per germline, CDR1 KGHSH and CDR2 LQKENI. Between the trimmed V and J ends, which lost 1 base and 0 bases, there was a span of 6 bases. This CDR3 is 14 amino acids long. CDR3 nucleotides: TGTGCCAGCTCACCACGGGACTACCAAGAGACCCAGTACTTC. Its protein is CASSPRDYQETQYF.

This clone appeared once. The rearrangement joins TRBV28 to TRBJ2-1, with 10 bases identical to TRBD2. CDR3 size: 16 residues. Germline V CDR1 and CDR2: MDHEN, SYDVKM. V gave up 6 bases and J gave up 5 bases; unmatched junction bases: 10. CDR3 DNA: TGTGCCAGCAGCCCTCAAAAGCGGGGGGGCAACAATGAGCAGTTCTTC. Its translation: CASSPQKRGGNNEQFF.

Here the CDR3 DNA reads TGTGCCAGCAGAAGGCTAGTATACAATGAGCAGTTCTTC. It is translated as CASRRLVYNEQFF. The rearrangement joins TRBV6-5 to TRBJ2-1; D remains ambiguous. Germline V gene lookup returns CDR1 MNHEY and CDR2 SVGAGI. The CDR3 covers 13 residues. V lost 6 bases and J lost 4, with 10 bases in between.

The chain uses TRBV6-5 and TRBJ1-4; D is unresolved. Germline CDR1 is MNHEY and CDR2 is SVGAGI. Deletions cut 7 bases from V and 0 bases from J, with 9 bases between. The CDR3 covers 14 residues. Written as DNA, the CDR3 is TGTGCCAGCATTGGACGGGCAACTAATGAAAAACTGTTTTTT. It yields the protein CASIGRATNEKLFF.

J is TRBJ2-3 and V is TRBV18; D is possibly TRBD2 (6 bases). From germline, CDR1 is KGHSH and CDR2 LQKENI. V lost 2 bases and J lost 0, with 9 bases in between. The CDR3 consists of 15 residues. As DNA, the CDR3 is TGTGCCAGCTCACCAACGGGAGTTAGCACAGATACGCAGTATTTT. It translates to CASSPTGVSTDTQYF.

This clone showed up just a few times. V and J are TRBV7-6 and TRBJ2-7, with D perhaps matching TRBD1 (6 bases). Trimming cost V 5 bases and J 5 bases, with 13 bases left between them. From germline, CDR1 is SGHVS and CDR2 FNYEAQ. The CDR3 is made up of 13 amino acids. CDR3 residues: CASSGGAGNEQYF. In nucleotides, the CDR3 is TGTGCCAGCAGCGGGGGCGCAGGGAACGAGCAGTACTTC.

The chain is built from TRBV11-2 and TRBJ2-7, with TRBD2 matching over 8 bases. The CDR3 is 16 residues long. CDR1 SGHAT and CDR2 FQNNGV come from the germline V gene. With V trimmed by 0 bases and J by 5 bases, 9 bases remained unmatched. CDR3 sequence reads: CASSLDSSGRLHEQYF. The CDR3 nucleotides are TGTGCCAGCAGCTTAGATTCGAGCGGGAGATTGCACGAGCAGTACTTC.

The V and J genes are TRBV30 and TRBJ2-2; TRBD1 or TRBD2 may be the D gene (5 bases each). CDR3 length equals 13 residues. Germline V gives CDR1 GTSNPN, CDR2 SVGIG (reference sequence). CDR3 sequence reads: CAGVRPNTGELFF. The CDR3 bases are TGTGCGGGGGTACGGCCGAACACCGGGGAGCTGTTTTTT. Based on the CDR3 plus reference TRBV30 and TRBJ2-2, the full variable domain is SQTIHQWPATLVQPVGSPLSLECTVEGTSNPNLYWYRQAAGRGLQLLFYSVGIGQISSEVPQNLSASRPQDRQFILSSKKLLLSDSGFYLCAGVRPNTGELFFGEGSRLTVL.

The chain combines TRBV7-2 with TRBJ1-1; D is unresolved. This CDR3 region has 15 residues. Trimming left V 5 bases short and J 0 bases short, with 13 bases between. Germline V CDR1 and CDR2: SGHTA, FQGNSA. The CDR3 DNA reads as TGTGCCAGCAGCCGGGGAGTTGGGATGAACACTGAAGCTTTCTTT. It codes for CASSRGVGMNTEAFF.

The V call is TRBV5-1, the J call TRBJ1-2; 9 nucleotides line up with TRBD1. CDR1 and CDR2 (germline): SGHRS, YFSETQ. There are 15 residues in the CDR3. After removal of 2 bases from V and 3 bases from J, the junction contained 5 bases not matched to a gene. The CDR3 DNA reads TGCGCCAGCAGCTTAGGGACAGGGAGATACTATGGCTACACCTTC. This gives the protein CASSLGTGRYYGYTF.

J is TRBJ1-1 and V is TRBV6-5; D gene uncertain. Trimming pared 6 bases from V and 1 base from J, leaving 9 bases between. CDR1 MNHEY and CDR2 SVGAGI come from the germline V gene. This CDR3 has 13 amino acids. The CDR3 is CASRGRPNTEAFF. CDR3 sequence (DNA): TGTGCCAGCAGAGGACGCCCGAACACTGAAGCTTTCTTT.

This clone was recorded once. V is TRBV7-6 and J is TRBJ1-4; D call uncertain. The CDR3 contains 15 residues. Germline CDR1 is SGHVS and CDR2 is FNYEAQ. The V gene lost 5 bases and the J gene lost 3 bases, with 13 bases spanning the gap. The CDR3 protein is CASSPQTSPNEKLFF. The CDR3 DNA sequence: TGTGCCAGCAGCCCTCAGACAAGTCCTAATGAAAAACTGTTTTTT.

The chain links TRBV20-1 to TRBJ2-7; 8 bases align to TRBD2. V lost 6 bases and J lost 1; bases outside the gene matches: 11. CDR1 and CDR2 from the germline V gene are DFQATT and SNEGSKA (reference sequence). The length of the CDR3 is 15 residues. CDR3: CSASGERGPSYEQYF. The CDR3 nucleotides read TGCAGTGCCAGTGGTGAGCGGGGGCCATCCTACGAGCAGTACTTC.